Below, 9 T cell receptor beta chains from the same sample are listed, as sequenced in a study of T cell responses to AZD1222 COVID-19 vaccine. Assay: immunoSEQ multiplex PCR; the TCRdb copy retains only in-frame clones and omits some. Of 90,000 to 100,000 clones in the sample, about 89% are singletons; the top ten hold about 7.8%. The sample in question was peripheral blood, obtained on day 0 of AZD1222 vaccination. All receptors come from an adult in good health.

The chain employs TRBV28 and TRBJ1-5; D unclear. The ends were cut back, 5 bases at V and 1 base at J, with 12 bases in the middle. The CDR3 consists of 15 residues. Germline V gives CDR1 MDHEN, CDR2 SYDVKM. CDR3 region: CASSPRPGSNQPQHF. CDR3 bases: TGTGCCAGCAGTCCGAGACCCGGGAGCAATCAGCCCCAGCATTTT.

The chain employs TRBV12-3 or TRBV12-4 and TRBJ1-1; no firm D call. The V end was cut by 3 bases, the J end by 1 base, with 6 bases between. The CDR3 has 13 amino acids. In DNA, the CDR3 is TGTGCCAGCAGTTTTTACCAGAACACTGAAGCTTTCTTT. This codes for CASSFYQNTEAFF.

This chain uses TRBV20-1 with TRBJ1-2; possible D gene TRBD1, 5 bases. Trimming removed 6 bases at V and 7 bases at J, with 12 bases between. The CDR3 loop spans 11 amino acids. Germline CDR1 is DFQATT and CDR2 is SNEGSKA (reference sequence). The CDR3 reads CSAAGRVGYTF. The CDR3 bases are TGCAGTGCAGCAGGGAGGGTTGGCTACACCTTC.

In DNA, the CDR3 is TGCAGTGCTCTCTACAATGAGCAGTTCTTC. This translates into CSALYNEQFF. The rearrangement joins TRBV20-1 to TRBJ2-1; unclear D gene. CDR3 length: 10 amino acids. V was cut by 5 bases and J by 3 bases, with 2 bases left in between. Germline CDR1 and CDR2: DFQATT and SNEGSKA (reference sequence).

The V call is TRBV7-3, the J call TRBJ1-1; a possible D gene is TRBD1 (6 bases). The CDR3 sequence is 15 residues long. Germline CDR1 SGHTA, CDR2 FQGTGA. V was shortened by 5 bases and J by 2 bases, with 15 bases between the two germline ends. The CDR3 DNA sequence: TGTGCCAGCAGCGCACAGGGTGGTACCAACACTGAAGCTTTCTTT. Its translation is CASSAQGGTNTEAFF.

This sequence joins TRBV12-3 or TRBV12-4 and TRBJ1-1; weak D call: TRBD1 (5 bases). Trimming left V 3 bases short and J 2 bases short, with 7 bases between. The CDR3 extends over 13 amino acids. The CDR3 region has the DNA TGTGCCAGCAGTTTCGGGGCTAACACTGAAGCTTTCTTT. Its protein is CASSFGANTEAFF.

The V gene is TRBV4-3, the J gene TRBJ2-2; the D is unclear. Trimming took off 1 base at V and 0 bases at J, with 12 bases between the two ends. Germline V gene lookup returns CDR1 LGHNA and CDR2 YSLEER. CDR3 length equals 17 residues. In nucleotides, the CDR3 is TGCGCCAGCAGCCAAGGAAGATCCTACCCGAACACCGGGGAGCTGTTTTTT. It codes for CASSQGRSYPNTGELFF.

CDR3 DNA sequence: TGTGCCAGCAGCTCTGACATCCCCGGAGAGACCCAGTACTTC. It translates to CASSSDIPGETQYF. The chain couples TRBV5-4 to TRBJ2-5; D is undetermined. CDR1 SGHNT and CDR2 YYREEE come from the germline V gene (reference sequence). This CDR3 has 14 residues. Deletions cut 3 bases from V and 4 bases from J, with 13 bases between.

The V and J genes are TRBV7-8 and TRBJ1-4, with D possibly TRBD1 on 5 matching bases. This CDR3 is 14 amino acids long. V dropped 3 bases and J dropped 3 bases, with 8 bases sitting between them. Germline V lookup: CDR1 SGHVS, CDR2 FQNEAQ. In DNA, the CDR3 is TGTGCCAGCAGCTTCAGGGACTCTAATGAAAAACTGTTTTTT. The encoded protein is CASSFRDSNEKLFF.